This entry concerns a single TCR beta chain. Its antigen remains unknown. The treatment here: oral pan-JAK inhibitor, 5-10 mg twice daily. This entry belongs to a study of CD8+ T cells in alopecia areata. Study summary: Each of the treated patients was given oral tofacitinib, 5 to 10 mg twice daily, for moderate-to-severe alopecia areata.

The CDR3 spans 15 residues. The junction had 7 bases not matched to a gene; V was cut back by 3 bases and J by 4 bases. The germline CDR1 and CDR2 sequences are MNHEY and SMNVEV (reference sequence). Study results and limitations: Sequencing of scalp tissue also captures the resident alphabeta T cells of normal skin. Scalp and blood samples kept many expanded lesional clones throughout tofacitinib. Scalp clonality, along with expanded CD8+ clones among the top 100, was significantly decreased by tofacitinib.

Extracted from the samples, RNA was reverse transcribed into cDNA to serve as the sequencing template. The table came from immunoSEQ multiplex PCR; TCRdb's copy has only in-frame clones and leaves some out. This sample has roughly 110,000 clones, with roughly 50% found just once. Material: CD8+ T cells sorted from blood, obtained at week 24, from a patient treated with tofacitinib. J is TRBJ2-5 and V is TRBV27; TRBD1 matches 8 bases. The receptor's source is a human donor with alopecia areata. CDR3 region: CASSFRGQGRETQYF. The CDR3 bases are TGTGCCAGCAGTTTTAGAGGACAGGGACGAGAGACCCAGTACTTC.